The 17 T cell receptor beta chains presented below share a single source sample, sequenced in a study of regulatory T cells in long-lasting Graves disease. Time point indicated: newly diagnosed GD, antithyroid drugs for less than 3 months. With RNA extracted from PBMCs as input, the TCR library was made. The TCR beta library used iRepertoire HTBI primers with Arm-PCR amplification of CDR3. TCRdb re-analysed the multiplex PCR reads in MiXCR, keeping a single row per CDR3 protein. Among about 420,000 distinct CDR3 sequences listed, roughly 17% were seen once. These sequences were also reported in another study, on T cells in Graves' hyperthyroidism and ophthalmopathy.

The sample consisted of peripheral blood mononuclear cells (PBMCs), taken at new diagnosis, from a patient treated with antithyroid drugs. The receptors were gathered from a woman under 30 with Graves disease.

This clonotype came up a few times. The rearrangement links TRBV30 to TRBJ2-7, with D uncertain. CDR1 and CDR2 (germline): GTSNPN, SVGIG (reference sequence). The CDR3 length is 14 residues. Trimming pared 2 bases from V and 3 bases from J, leaving 14 bases between. The CDR3 DNA sequence: TGTGCCTGGAGTCCGACCAGTACACTCTACGAGCAGTACTTC. It specifies CAWSPTSTLYEQYF.

There are many counts of this clonotype. The V call is TRBV24-1, the J call TRBJ1-2; tentatively, D is TRBD1 (5 bases). This CDR3 is built from 15 residues. The germline V gene has CDR1 KGHDR and CDR2 SFDVKD. V lost 3 bases to trimming and J lost 2 bases, with 12 bases between them. The CDR3 reads CATSDAGRSNYGYTF. CDR3 sequence (DNA): TGTGCCACCAGTGATGCGGGACGGAGCAACTATGGCTACACCTTC.

The chain is built from TRBV29-1 and TRBJ1-5, with D maybe TRBD1 (6 bases). The V end lost 4 bases, the J end lost 1 base, and 20 bases lay between the germline ends. From germline, CDR1 is SQVTM and CDR2 ANQGSEA. This CDR3 has 17 residues. CDR3: CSVVPYRQDLSNQPQHF. The CDR3 DNA follows: TGCAGCGTTGTCCCCTACCGACAGGACCTAAGCAATCAGCCCCAGCATTTT.

The chain links TRBV5-1 to TRBJ1-1; TRBD1 agrees at 11 bases. The CDR3 consists of 20 residues. Trimming cost V 1 base and J 4 bases; bases outside gene matches: 18. Germline V gene data show CDR1 as SGHRS and CDR2 as YFSETQ. The CDR3 coding sequence is TGCGCCAGCAGCTTGCCCGACAACTCGGGACAGGGGGGATTGATCACTGAAGCTTTCTTT. Translation gives CASSLPDNSGQGGLITEAFF.

About this clonotype itself: A read error is possible here, since a much larger clone lies one base away. The CDR3 DNA follows: TGTGCCAGCTCTGGGACAGGGGGCGTGTACGGGCAGTACTTC. Its translation is CASSGTGGVYGQYF. The chain recombines TRBV7-9 with TRBJ2-7, with TRBD1 matching 12 bases. Germline-derived CDR1 and CDR2 are SEHNR and FQNEAQ (reference sequence). The CDR3 consists of 14 residues.

This chain links TRBV7-6 with TRBJ1-3; perhaps TRBD1 as D (5 bases). Germline V lookup: CDR1 SGHVS, CDR2 FNYEAQ. Trimming took 1 base from V and 7 from J, leaving 17 bases between them. This CDR3 spans 16 amino acids. The CDR3 here is CASSLEGTRTRNTIYF. The CDR3, as DNA: TGTGCCAGCAGCTTAGAGGGTACGAGGACACGCAACACCATATATTTT.

This clonotype was counted once. In DNA, the CDR3 is TGTGCCAGCAGCCAAACGGGGACCCGTCAAGAGACCCAGTACTTC. Translated: CASSQTGTRQETQYF. The V gene is TRBV7-8, the J gene TRBJ2-5; either TRBD1 or TRBD2 may supply D (5 bases each). The V end was cut by 5 bases, the J end by 2 bases, with 15 bases between. The CDR3 covers 15 residues. Germline V gives CDR1 SGHVS, CDR2 FQNEAQ. Using reference TRBV7-8 and TRBJ2-5 for the parts outside the CDR3, the full variable domain is GAGVSQSPRYKVAKRGQDVALRCDPISGHVSLFWYQQALGQGPEFLTYFQNEAQLDKSGLPSDRFFAERPEGSVSTLKIQRTQQEDSAVYLCASSQTGTRQETQYFGPGTRLLVL.

This clonotype was observed at least ten times. The genes are TRBV6-4 and TRBJ2-7; 9 bases agree with TRBD2. CDR3 length equals 13 residues. The trim removed 3 bases at V and 3 bases at J, leaving 0 bases unmatched. CDR1 is MRHNA and CDR2 is SNTAGT in the germline V gene. CDR3 in amino acids: CASSELAGYEQYF. The CDR3 region has the DNA TGTGCCAGCAGTGAACTAGCGGGCTACGAGCAGTACTTC.

This clonotype has a handful of counts. The rearrangement joins TRBV6-1 to TRBJ1-3; perhaps TRBD1 as D (5 bases). In germline, CDR1 is MNHNS, CDR2 SASEGT. The CDR3 runs to 16 residues. The V gene lost 3 bases and the J gene lost 4 bases, with 16 bases spanning the gap. The CDR3 bases are TGTGCCAGCAGTGATCCCTCGGGGGAAGGGGGAAACACCATATATTTT. It is translated as CASSDPSGEGGNTIYF.

A remark on this clonotype: A single base separates this from a much larger clone, so it may be a read error. This chain's CDR3 is CASSPTPQSYEQFF. The CDR3 region has the DNA TGTGCCAGCAGCCCAACGCCTCAATCCTACGAGCAGTTCTTC. This chain uses TRBV3-1 with TRBJ2-1; D is unclear. This CDR3 comprises 14 residues. Per the germline V gene, CDR1 is LGHDT and CDR2 is YNNKEL (reference sequence). V was shortened by 4 bases and J by 10 bases, with 17 bases between the two germline ends.

V gene TRBV9 combines with J gene TRBJ2-7; tentatively, D is TRBD1 (6 bases). This CDR3 has 16 residues. CDR1 and CDR2 from the germline V gene are SGDLS and YYNGEE. V gave up 3 bases and J gave up 3 bases, with 19 bases separating them. The CDR3 nucleotides read TGTGCCAGCAGCGAGGGGGACACACCTGGGATCTACGAGCAGTACTTC. It specifies CASSEGDTPGIYEQYF.

The V call is TRBV6-1, the J call TRBJ2-3; D might be TRBD2 (5 bases). This CDR3 spans 14 amino acids. Germline CDR1 and CDR2: MNHNS and SASEGT. V shed 6 bases and J shed 1 base, with 11 bases lying between them. The chain's CDR3 is CASRRTAGTDTQYF. The CDR3 region has the DNA TGTGCCAGCAGAAGGACTGCTGGCACAGATACGCAGTATTTT.

This clonotype was found many times. In nucleotides, the CDR3 is TGTGCCAGCCGAAGCGTCGCGTATGAAGCTTTCTTT. Protein: CASRSVAYEAFF. The chain combines TRBV28 with TRBJ1-1, with no clear D. V gave up 8 bases and J gave up 7 bases, with 14 bases separating them. CDR1 and CDR2 (germline): MDHEN, SYDVKM. There are 12 residues in the CDR3.

This clonotype was counted ten times or more. This chain joins TRBV11-2 and TRBJ2-1; 10 bases are a match to TRBD2. Germline V lookup: CDR1 SGHAT, CDR2 FQNNGV. The CDR3 totals 14 residues. V gave up 7 bases and J gave up 9 bases; unmatched junction bases: 9. In nucleotides, the CDR3 is TGTGCCAGCAACACCGGGACTAGCGTAAGTGAGCAGTTCTTC. Translated: CASNTGTSVSEQFF. Filled out from reference TRBV11-2 and TRBJ2-1, the complete variable domain reads EAGVAQSPRYKIIEKRQSVAFWCNPISGHATLYWYQQILGQGPKLLIQFQNNGVVDDSQLPKDRFSAERLKGVDSTLKIQPAKLEDSAVYLCASNTGTSVSEQFFGPGTRLTVL.

In its sample, this clonotype was seen many times. The genes are TRBV12-3 or TRBV12-4 and TRBJ2-7; D remains unclear. The CDR3 is 14 amino acids. Trimming took 0 bases from V and 3 from J, leaving 9 bases between them. CDR3 loop: CASSLALMDYEQYF. In DNA, the CDR3 is TGTGCCAGCAGTTTAGCGCTAATGGACTACGAGCAGTACTTC.

Concerning this clonotype itself: A much larger clone differs from this one at a single base, so this may be a read error. The chain uses TRBV29-1 and TRBJ2-1; D is unresolved. The CDR3 totals 13 residues. The germline V gene encodes CDR1 SQVTM and CDR2 ANQGSEA. Trimming removed 1 base at V and 10 bases at J, with 14 bases between. The CDR3 here is CSVEAPASREQFF. The CDR3 DNA follows: TGCAGCGTTGAAGCCCCGGCTAGTCGCGAGCAGTTCTTC.

In its sample, this clonotype was seen a few times. The chain uses TRBV4-1 and TRBJ2-7, with D possibly TRBD2 on 5 matching bases. V lost 2 bases to trimming and J lost 2 bases, with 16 bases between them. The CDR3 loop spans 16 amino acids. In germline, CDR1 is MGHRA, CDR2 YSYEKL. In DNA, the CDR3 is TGCGCCAGCAGCCAATCTAATTATGGAGCGGCCTACGAGCAGTACTTC. It codes for CASSQSNYGAAYEQYF.